Each of the 8 T cell receptor beta chains below was sequenced from the same sample in a study of shared clonotypes between healthy human individuals. TCRdb keeps only in-frame clones here, not all; method: immunoSEQ multiplex PCR. The sample consists of 2.3 million or so clones, more than 85% of them appearing once. Sequencing was done on a sample of naive CD4+ T cells from PBMCs. Subset denoted: CD45RA+ positively selected. The receptors derive from a man aged 18 to 35 in good health. Some clones in this sample may be carry-over from other donors' samples.

J is TRBJ2-7 and V is TRBV6-1; 8 bases align to TRBD1. There are 14 residues in the CDR3. Germline V gene sequence: CDR1 MNHNS, CDR2 SASEGT. With V trimmed by 2 bases and J by 3 bases, 3 bases remained unmatched. CDR3 residues: CASSEQGADYEQYF. As DNA, the CDR3 is TGTGCCAGCAGTGAACAGGGGGCTGACTACGAGCAGTACTTC.

DNA for the CDR3: TGTGCCAGCAGCTTAGTGGCGGTGGCCACAGATACGCAGTATTTT. It codes for CASSLVAVATDTQYF. This chain joins TRBV7-2 and TRBJ2-3, with D unresolved. V was pared by 1 base and J by 2 bases, with 10 bases between. In germline, CDR1 is SGHTA, CDR2 FQGNSA. The CDR3 has 15 residues.

In this sample, this clone turned up a few times. This chain connects TRBV2 to TRBJ2-2; a possible D gene is TRBD1 (5 bases). V shed 8 bases and J shed 6 bases, with 10 bases lying between them. Germline CDR1 reads SNHLY; CDR2 reads FYNNEI. The CDR3 runs 12 residues. As DNA, the CDR3 is TGTGCCAGCTTCAGGGAAGCCGGGGAGCTGTTTTTT. Protein: CASFREAGELFF.

The chain couples TRBV6-5 to TRBJ1-2; no reliable D call. The CDR3 consists of 11 residues. CDR1 and CDR2 from the germline V gene are MNHEY and SVGAGI. V was shortened by 8 bases and J by 8 bases, with 12 bases between the two germline ends. The CDR3 region has the DNA TGTGCCAGCGAGGGCCCGGGAGGCTACACCTTC. Translation gives CASEGPGGYTF.

V is TRBV7-7 and J is TRBJ2-7, with D maybe TRBD2 (6 bases). CDR1 is SSHAT, CDR2 FNYEAQ, per germline (reference sequence). CDR3 length: 15 residues. The V end lost 5 bases, the J end lost 3 bases, and 17 bases lay between the germline ends. The CDR3 spells CASSPSEGLSYEQYF. As DNA, the CDR3 is TGTGCCAGCAGCCCCTCGGAGGGGTTAAGCTACGAGCAGTACTTC.

CDR3 protein: CASSLSARNYGYTF. As DNA, the CDR3 is TGCGCCAGCAGCTTGTCCGCGAGAAACTATGGCTACACCTTC. The rearrangement joins TRBV5-1 to TRBJ1-2; D gene ambiguous. The CDR3 consists of 14 residues. Germline lookup yields CDR1 SGHRS and CDR2 YFSETQ. Trimming took off 1 base at V and 2 bases at J, with 9 bases between the two ends.

V gene TRBV14 combines with J gene TRBJ2-1; either TRBD1 or TRBD2 may supply D (5 bases each). Trimming removed 0 bases from V and 1 base from J, with 13 bases in between. This CDR3 is built from 17 residues. The V gene's germline CDR1 is SGHDN and CDR2 FVKESK. CDR3 loop: CASSQEWGRGSYNEQFF. Here the CDR3 DNA reads TGTGCCAGCAGCCAAGAATGGGGGAGAGGGTCCTACAATGAGCAGTTCTTC.

With regard to this clone: Other DNA sequences from this sample encode an identical CDR3 as well. This chain uses TRBV19 with TRBJ1-2; maybe TRBD1 (6 bases). Germline loops: CDR1 LNHDA, CDR2 SQIVND (reference sequence). V was pared by 2 bases and J by 5 bases, with 12 bases between. The CDR3 is 14 residues long. CDR3 loop: CASSIQGTAYGYTF. The CDR3 DNA reads as TGTGCCAGTAGTATACAGGGGACGGCATATGGCTACACCTTC. The variable domain in full, completed from reference TRBV19 and TRBJ1-2, reads DGGITQSPKYLFRKEGQNVTLSCEQNLNHDAMYWYRQDPGQGLRLIYYSQIVNDFQKGDIAEGYSVSREKKESFPLTVTSAQKNPTAFYLCASSIQGTAYGYTFGSGTRLTVV.